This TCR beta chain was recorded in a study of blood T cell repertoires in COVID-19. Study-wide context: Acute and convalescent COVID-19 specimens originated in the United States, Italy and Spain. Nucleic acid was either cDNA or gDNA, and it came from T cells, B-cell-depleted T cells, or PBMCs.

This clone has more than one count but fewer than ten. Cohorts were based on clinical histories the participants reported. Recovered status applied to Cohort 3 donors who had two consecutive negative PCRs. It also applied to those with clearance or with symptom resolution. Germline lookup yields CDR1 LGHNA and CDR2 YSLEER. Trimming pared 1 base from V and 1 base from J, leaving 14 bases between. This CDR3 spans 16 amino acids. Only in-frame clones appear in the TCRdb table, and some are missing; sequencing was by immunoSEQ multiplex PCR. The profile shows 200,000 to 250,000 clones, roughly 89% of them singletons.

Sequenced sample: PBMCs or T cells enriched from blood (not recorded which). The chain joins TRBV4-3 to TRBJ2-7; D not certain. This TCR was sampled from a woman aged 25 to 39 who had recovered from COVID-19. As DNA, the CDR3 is TGCGCCAGCAGCCAAGTAGCTTCAGTCAAATCCTACGAGCAGTACTTC. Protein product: CASSQVASVKSYEQYF.